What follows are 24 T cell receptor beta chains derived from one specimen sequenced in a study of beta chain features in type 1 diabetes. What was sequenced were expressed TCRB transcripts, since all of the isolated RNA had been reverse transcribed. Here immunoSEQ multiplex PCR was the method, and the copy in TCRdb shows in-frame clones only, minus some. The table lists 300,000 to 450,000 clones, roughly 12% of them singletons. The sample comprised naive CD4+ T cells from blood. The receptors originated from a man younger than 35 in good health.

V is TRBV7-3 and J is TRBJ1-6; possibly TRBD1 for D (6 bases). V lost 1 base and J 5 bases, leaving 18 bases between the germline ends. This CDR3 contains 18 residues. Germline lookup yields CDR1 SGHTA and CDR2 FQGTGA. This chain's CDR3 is CASSLKGRGSWDNSPLHF. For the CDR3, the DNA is TGTGCCAGCAGCTTAAAGGGCAGGGGAAGCTGGGATAATTCACCCCTCCACTTT.

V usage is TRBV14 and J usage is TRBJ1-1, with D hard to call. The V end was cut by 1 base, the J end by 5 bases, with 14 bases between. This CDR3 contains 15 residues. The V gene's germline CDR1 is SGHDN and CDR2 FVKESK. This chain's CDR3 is CASSQARGRGTEAFF. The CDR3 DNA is TGTGCCAGCAGCCAAGCGCGTGGGCGAGGGACTGAAGCTTTCTTT.

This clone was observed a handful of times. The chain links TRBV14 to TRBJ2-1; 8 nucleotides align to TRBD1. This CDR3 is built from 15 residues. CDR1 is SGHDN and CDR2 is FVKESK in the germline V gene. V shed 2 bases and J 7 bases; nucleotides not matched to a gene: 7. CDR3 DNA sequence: TGTGCCAGCAGCCAATGGCAGGGGGCAGCAAATGAGCAGTTCTTC. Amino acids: CASSQWQGAANEQFF.

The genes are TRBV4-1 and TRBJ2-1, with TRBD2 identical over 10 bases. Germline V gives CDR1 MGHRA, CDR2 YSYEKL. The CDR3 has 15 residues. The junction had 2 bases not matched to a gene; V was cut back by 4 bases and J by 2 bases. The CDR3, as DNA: TGCGCCAGCAGCCCCCTAGCGGGAGCCTACAATGAGCAGTTCTTC. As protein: CASSPLAGAYNEQFF.

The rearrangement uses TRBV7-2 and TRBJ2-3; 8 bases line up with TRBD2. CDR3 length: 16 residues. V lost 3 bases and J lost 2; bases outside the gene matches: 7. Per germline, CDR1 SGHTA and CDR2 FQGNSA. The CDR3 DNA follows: TGTGCCAGCAGCTTCCGTAGCGGGGAGAACACAGATACGCAGTATTTT. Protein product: CASSFRSGENTDTQYF.

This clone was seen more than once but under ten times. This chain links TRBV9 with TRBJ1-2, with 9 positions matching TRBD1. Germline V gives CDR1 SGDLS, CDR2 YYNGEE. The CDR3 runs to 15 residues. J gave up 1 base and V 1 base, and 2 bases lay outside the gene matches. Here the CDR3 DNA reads TGTGCCAGCAGCGTAACGGGACAGGGTAACTATGGCTACACCTTC. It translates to CASSVTGQGNYGYTF.

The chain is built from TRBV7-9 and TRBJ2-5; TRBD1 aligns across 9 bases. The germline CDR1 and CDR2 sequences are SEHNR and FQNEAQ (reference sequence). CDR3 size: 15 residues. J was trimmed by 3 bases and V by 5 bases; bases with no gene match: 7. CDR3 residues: CASSPLDRGEETQYF. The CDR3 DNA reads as TGTGCCAGCAGCCCCCTGGACAGGGGAGAAGAGACCCAGTACTTC. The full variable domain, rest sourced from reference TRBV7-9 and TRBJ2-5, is DTGVSQNPRHKITKRGQNVTFRCDPISEHNRLYWYRQTLGQGPEFLTYFQNEAQLEKSRLLSDRFSAERPKGSFSTLEIQRTEQGDSAMYLCASSPLDRGEETQYFGPGTRLLVL.

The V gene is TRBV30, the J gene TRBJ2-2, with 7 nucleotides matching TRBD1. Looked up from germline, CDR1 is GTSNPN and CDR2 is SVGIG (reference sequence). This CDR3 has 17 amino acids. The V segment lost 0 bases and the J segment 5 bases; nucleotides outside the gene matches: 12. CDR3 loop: CAWSVGPLGRGTGELFF. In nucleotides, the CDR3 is TGTGCCTGGAGTGTAGGTCCCCTTGGCAGGGGGACCGGGGAGCTGTTTTTT. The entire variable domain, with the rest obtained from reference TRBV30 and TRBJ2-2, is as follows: SQTIHQWPATLVQPVGSPLSLECTVEGTSNPNLYWYRQAAGRGLQLLFYSVGIGQISSEVPQNLSASRPQDRQFILSSKKLLLSDSGFYLCAWSVGPLGRGTGELFFGEGSRLTVL.

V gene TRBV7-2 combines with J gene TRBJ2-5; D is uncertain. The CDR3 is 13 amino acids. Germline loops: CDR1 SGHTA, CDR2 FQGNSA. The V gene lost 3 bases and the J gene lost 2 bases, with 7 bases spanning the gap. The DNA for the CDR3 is TGTGCCAGCAGCTTCACGGGTCAAGAGACCCAGTACTTC. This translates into CASSFTGQETQYF.

CDR3 DNA sequence: TGTGCCAGCAGCGTAGTCCCCGTCCAGGGGAACACTGAAGCTTTCTTT. This codes for CASSVVPVQGNTEAFF. The genes are TRBV9 and TRBJ1-1; D may be TRBD1 (5 bases). Germline CDR1 reads SGDLS; CDR2 reads YYNGEE. Trimming took 0 bases from V and 1 from J, leaving 13 bases between them. The CDR3 covers 16 residues.

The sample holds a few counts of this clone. CDR3 DNA: TGCGCCAGCAGTCATCGGGACAGGGATAATGAAAAACTGTTTTTT. Translation gives CASSHRDRDNEKLFF. The chain carries TRBV23-1 and TRBJ1-4, with 9 bases fitting TRBD1. TRBV23-1 is an ORF, and what it does is uncertain. The length of the CDR3 is 15 residues. The junction had 3 bases not matched to a gene; V was cut back by 3 bases and J by 4 bases.

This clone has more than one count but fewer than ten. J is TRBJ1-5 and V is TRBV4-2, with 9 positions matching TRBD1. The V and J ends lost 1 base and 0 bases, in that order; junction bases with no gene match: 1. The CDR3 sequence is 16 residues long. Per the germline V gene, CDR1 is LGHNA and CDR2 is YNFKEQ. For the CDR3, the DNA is TGTGCCAGCAGCCAAGGGGACAGGGTTAGCAATCAGCCCCAGCATTTT. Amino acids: CASSQGDRVSNQPQHF.

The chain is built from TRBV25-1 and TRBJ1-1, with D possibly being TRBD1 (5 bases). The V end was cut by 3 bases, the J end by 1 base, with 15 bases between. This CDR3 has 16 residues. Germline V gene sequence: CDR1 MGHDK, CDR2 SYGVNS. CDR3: CASSDSRPGQNTEAFF. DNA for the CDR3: TGTGCCAGCAGTGACTCGAGACCTGGACAGAACACTGAAGCTTTCTTT.

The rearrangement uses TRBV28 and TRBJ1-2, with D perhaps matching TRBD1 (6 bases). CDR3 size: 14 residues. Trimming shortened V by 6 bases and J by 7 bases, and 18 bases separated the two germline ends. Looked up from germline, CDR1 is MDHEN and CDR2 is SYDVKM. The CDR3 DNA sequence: TGTGCCAGCAGCGCAACAGGGATTTTGGGTGGCTACACCTTC. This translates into CASSATGILGGYTF.

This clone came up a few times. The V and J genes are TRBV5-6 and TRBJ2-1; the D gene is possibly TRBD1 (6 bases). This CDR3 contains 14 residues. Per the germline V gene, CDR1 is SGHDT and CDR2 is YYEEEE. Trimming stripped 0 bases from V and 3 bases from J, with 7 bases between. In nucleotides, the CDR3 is TGTGCCAGCAGCTTGGACAGGGACTACAATGAGCAGTTCTTC. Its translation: CASSLDRDYNEQFF.

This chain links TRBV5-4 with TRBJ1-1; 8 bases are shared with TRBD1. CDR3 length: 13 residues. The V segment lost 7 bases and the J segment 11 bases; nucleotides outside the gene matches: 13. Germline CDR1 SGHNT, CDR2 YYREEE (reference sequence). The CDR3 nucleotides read TGTGCCAGCCGAGACAGGGGCTCCCGCTTGGCTTTCTTT. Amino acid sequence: CASRDRGSRLAFF. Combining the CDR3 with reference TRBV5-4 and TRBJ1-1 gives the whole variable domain ETGVTQSPTHLIKTRGQQVTLRCSSQSGHNTVSWYQQALGQGPQFIFQYYREEENGRGNFPPRFSGLQFPNYSSELNVNALELDDSALYLCASRDRGSRLAFFGQGTRLTVV.

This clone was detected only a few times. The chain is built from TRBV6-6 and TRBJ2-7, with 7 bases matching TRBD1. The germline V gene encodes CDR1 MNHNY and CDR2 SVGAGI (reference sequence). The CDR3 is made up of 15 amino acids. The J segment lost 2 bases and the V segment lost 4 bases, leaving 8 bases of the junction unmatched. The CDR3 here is CASSSDRDRAYEQYF. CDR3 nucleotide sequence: TGTGCCAGCAGTTCGGACCGGGACAGAGCCTACGAGCAGTACTTC.

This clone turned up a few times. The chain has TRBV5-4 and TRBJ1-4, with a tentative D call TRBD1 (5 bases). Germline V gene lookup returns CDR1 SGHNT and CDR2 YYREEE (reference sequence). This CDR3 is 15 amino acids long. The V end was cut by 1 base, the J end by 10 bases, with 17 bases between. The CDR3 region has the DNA TGTGCCAGCAGCTTGAGCGGGGCGAGGGGCGGAAAACTGTTTTTT. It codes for CASSLSGARGGKLFF. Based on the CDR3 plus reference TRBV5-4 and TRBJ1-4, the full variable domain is ETGVTQSPTHLIKTRGQQVTLRCSSQSGHNTVSWYQQALGQGPQFIFQYYREEENGRGNFPPRFSGLQFPNYSSELNVNALELDDSALYLCASSLSGARGGKLFFGSGTQLSVL.

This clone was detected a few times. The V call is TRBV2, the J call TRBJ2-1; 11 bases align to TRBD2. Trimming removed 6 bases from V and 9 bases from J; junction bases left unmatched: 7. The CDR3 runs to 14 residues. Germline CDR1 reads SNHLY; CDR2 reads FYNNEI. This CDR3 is CASRVAGGPFEQFF. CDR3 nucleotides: TGTGCCAGCAGAGTAGCGGGAGGGCCTTTTGAGCAGTTCTTC.

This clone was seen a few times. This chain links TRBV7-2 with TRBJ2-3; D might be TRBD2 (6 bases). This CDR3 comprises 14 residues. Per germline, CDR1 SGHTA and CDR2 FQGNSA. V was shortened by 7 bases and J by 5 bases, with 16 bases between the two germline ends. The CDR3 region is CASIQWVGGDTQYF. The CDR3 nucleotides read TGTGCCAGCATACAGTGGGTCGGGGGAGATACGCAGTATTTT.

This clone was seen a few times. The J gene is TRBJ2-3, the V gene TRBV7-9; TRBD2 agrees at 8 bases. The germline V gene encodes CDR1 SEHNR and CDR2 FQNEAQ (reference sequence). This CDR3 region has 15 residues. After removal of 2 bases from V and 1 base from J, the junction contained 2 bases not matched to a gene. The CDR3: CASSLSSGGTDTQYF. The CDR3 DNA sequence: TGTGCCAGCAGCTTAAGTAGCGGGGGCACAGATACGCAGTATTTT.

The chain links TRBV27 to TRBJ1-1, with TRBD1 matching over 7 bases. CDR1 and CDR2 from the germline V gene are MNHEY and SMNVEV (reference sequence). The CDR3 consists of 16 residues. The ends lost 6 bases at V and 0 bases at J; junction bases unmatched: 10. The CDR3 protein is CASSRDRILLNTEAFF. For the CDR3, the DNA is TGTGCCAGCAGCCGGGACAGAATATTATTGAACACTGAAGCTTTCTTT.

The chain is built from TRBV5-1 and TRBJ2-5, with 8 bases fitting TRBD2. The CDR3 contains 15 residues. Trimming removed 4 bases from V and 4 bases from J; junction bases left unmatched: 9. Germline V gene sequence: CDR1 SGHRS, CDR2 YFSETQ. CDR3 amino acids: CASSPGERGRETQYF. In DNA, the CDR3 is TGCGCCAGCAGCCCCGGAGAGCGGGGGAGAGAGACCCAGTACTTC.

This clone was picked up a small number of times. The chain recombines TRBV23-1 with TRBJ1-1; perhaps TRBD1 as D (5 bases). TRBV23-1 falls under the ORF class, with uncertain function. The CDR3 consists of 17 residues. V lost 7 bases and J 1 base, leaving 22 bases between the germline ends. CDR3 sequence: CASTERGLTVENTEAFF. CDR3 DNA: TGCGCCAGCACCGAGCGGGGGTTAACCGTAGAGAACACTGAAGCTTTCTTT.